The 2 T cell receptor beta chains reported below all come from one sample, sequenced in a study of beta chain features in type 1 diabetes. As every portion of the isolated RNA was reverse transcribed, the sequencing read expressed TCRB transcripts. Clones were read by immunoSEQ multiplex PCR, and TCRdb kept only the in-frame ones, dropping some. The repertoire holds some 330,000 clones, with roughly 12% as singletons. Study observations and caveats: Shortening that was moderate but significant affected the TCRB CDR3s of Type 1 diabetes patients in all four CD4+ subsets.

The antigens of these receptors remain unknown. Sequencing was carried out using naive CD4+ T cells from blood. Receptors originate from a woman aged 18 to 35 with type 1 diabetes.

This clone was counted only a few times. The gene calls are TRBV6-6 and TRBJ2-1; TRBD2 agrees at 9 bases. Germline values: CDR1 MNHNY, CDR2 SVGAGI (reference sequence). V lost 6 bases and J lost 6; bases outside the gene matches: 9. CDR3 size: 15 residues. CDR3 region: CASSSSGITTNEQFF. The CDR3 region has the DNA TGTGCCAGCAGCTCTAGCGGGATAACCACCAATGAGCAGTTCTTC.

V is TRBV30 and J is TRBJ1-5; TRBD1 agrees at 8 bases. V gave up 0 bases and J gave up 6 bases; unmatched junction bases: 4. Per germline, CDR1 GTSNPN and CDR2 SVGIG (reference sequence). The CDR3 is made up of 14 amino acids. The CDR3 DNA sequence: TGTGCCTGGAGTGTGCAGGGGGCAGGTCAGCCCCAGCATTTT. Its protein product is CAWSVQGAGQPQHF.